Sequencing of this T cell receptor (beta chain) was carried out in a study of post-analysis software for immune sequencing data. Note on this clonotype: Its antigen remains unknown.

The V end lost 1 base, the J end lost 3 bases, and 13 bases lay between the germline ends. The germline V gene encodes CDR1 LNHNV and CDR2 YYDKDF (reference sequence). There are 15 residues in the CDR3. Prepared TCR beta cDNA libraries contained unique molecular identifiers. TCRdb redid the calling of the PCR reads with MiXCR, one entry per CDR3 protein. This sample has around 770,000 distinct CDR3 sequences, with around 42% found just once. Study outcomes and limitations: There was significantly lower normalized Chao1 diversity in multiple sclerosis patients than in controls. Patients used several TRBV segments, including TRBV5-6, TRBV5-1 and TRBV20-1, more often than controls. Strong co-clustering by F measure was seen for same-batch samples.

The specimen sequenced was blood. This rearrangement joins TRBV15 to TRBJ2-7; D remains unclear. The receptor comes from a girl aged 5-17 years with multiple sclerosis. The chain's CDR3 is CATSRGFGVNYEQYF. In nucleotides, the CDR3 is TGTGCCACCAGCAGAGGCTTCGGCGTAAACTACGAGCAGTACTTC.